This entry lists 12 T cell receptor beta chains sequenced from one sample in a study of STAT5B mutations in CD4+ large granular lymphocyte leukemia. The protocol was immunoSEQ multiplex PCR, while the TCRdb copy is restricted to in-frame clones and leaves out a portion. Here the sample spans about 38,000 clones, over 75% being singletons. The specimen sequenced was CD4+ T cells from blood buffy coats. These TCRs come from a human donor in good health.

This chain connects TRBV6-1 to TRBJ2-7; unclear D gene. CDR1 and CDR2 from the germline V gene are MNHNS and SASEGT. Trimming took 0 bases from V and 2 from J, leaving 11 bases between them. The CDR3 is 15 amino acids. The CDR3 DNA reads as TGTGCCAGCAGTGAAGCTGGTGGCAAGACCTACGAGCAGTACTTC. Translated, it gives CASSEAGGKTYEQYF.

The J gene is TRBJ1-2, the V gene TRBV5-1, with D uncertain. Per the germline V gene, CDR1 is SGHRS and CDR2 is YFSETQ. This CDR3 is 15 amino acids long. V lost 7 bases and J 6 bases, leaving 22 bases between the germline ends. CDR3 region: CASSPGPSDFDGYTF. The CDR3 nucleotides are TGCGCCAGCTCTCCTGGCCCCTCGGACTTCGATGGCTACACCTTC.

The chain joins TRBV4-1 to TRBJ2-6, with D tentatively TRBD2 (5 bases). There are 17 residues in the CDR3. The germline gives CDR1 MGHRA, CDR2 YSYEKL. The V gene lost 0 bases and the J gene lost 0 bases, with 9 bases spanning the gap. The CDR3 nucleotides are TGCGCCAGCAGCCAAGAGTACGGGGACTCTGGGGCCAACGTCCTGACTTTC. Translation: CASSQEYGDSGANVLTF.

The V gene is TRBV6-1, the J gene TRBJ2-3; D is unclear. Trimming cost V 4 bases and J 5 bases, with 10 bases left between them. The CDR3 is 13 amino acids. Germline CDR1 MNHNS, CDR2 SASEGT. The CDR3 region has the DNA TGTGCCAGCAGTGGGAATCTGTTAGATACGCAGTATTTT. Encoded protein: CASSGNLLDTQYF.

This clone was observed a few times. The CDR3 coding sequence is TGCAGCGTTCAGGGGGGCCGGGAGACCCAGTACTTC. Translation gives CSVQGGRETQYF. V gene TRBV29-1 combines with J gene TRBJ2-5; possibly TRBD1 for D (7 bases). Per the germline V gene, CDR1 is SQVTM and CDR2 is ANQGSEA. The CDR3 length is 12 residues. V lost 5 bases and J 5 bases, leaving 12 bases between the germline ends.

This clone turned up a few times. The chain recombines TRBV7-9 with TRBJ1-1, with D unclear. The germline V gene has CDR1 SEHNR and CDR2 FQNEAQ (reference sequence). This CDR3 spans 13 amino acids. Trimming removed 6 bases at V and 4 bases at J, with 12 bases between. The CDR3 DNA follows: TGTGCCAGCAGTCCCGTCCGGGGCACTGAAGCTTTCTTT. The encoded protein is CASSPVRGTEAFF.

This chain links TRBV19 with TRBJ2-3; the match to TRBD2 covers 7 bases. Per the germline V gene, CDR1 is LNHDA and CDR2 is SQIVND (reference sequence). With 1 base clipped from V and 2 bases from J, the junction kept 6 bases outside the gene matches. The CDR3 sequence is 16 residues long. CDR3 DNA: TGTGCCAGTAGTATAGGGGCTAGCGGCTACACAGATACGCAGTATTTT. Amino acid sequence: CASSIGASGYTDTQYF.

The V and J genes are TRBV10-2 and TRBJ2-7; the match to TRBD2 covers 12 bases. V dropped 8 bases and J dropped 4; count of bases not matched to a gene: 3. CDR1 is WSHSY and CDR2 is SAAADI in the germline V gene. This CDR3 has 13 amino acids. CDR3 sequence: CASWLAGGYEQYF. CDR3 nucleotide sequence: TGCGCCAGCTGGCTAGCGGGAGGGTACGAGCAGTACTTC.

The CDR3 DNA reads TGTGCCAGCAGCCCCAGGGTAGGGAACTATGGCTACACCTTC. Its translation is CASSPRVGNYGYTF. The chain carries TRBV11-2 and TRBJ1-2; TRBD1 is a possible D gene (5 bases). This CDR3 has 14 amino acids. The V gene lost 5 bases and the J gene lost 2 bases, with 12 bases spanning the gap. Germline values: CDR1 SGHAT, CDR2 FQNNGV.

The rearrangement links TRBV18 to TRBJ1-5, with a weak D call TRBD1 (6 bases). The length of the CDR3 is 14 residues. Germline values: CDR1 KGHSH, CDR2 LQKENI. V dropped 4 bases and J dropped 5 bases, with 12 bases sitting between them. CDR3 region: CASSLQGSDQPQHF. CDR3 nucleotides: TGTGCCAGCTCACTCCAGGGGTCCGATCAGCCCCAGCATTTT.

The chain links TRBV6-6 to TRBJ1-6, with 10 bases aligning to TRBD1. The ends lost 7 bases at V and 8 bases at J; junction bases unmatched: 5. Per germline, CDR1 MNHNY and CDR2 SVGAGI (reference sequence). This CDR3 contains 14 residues. The CDR3 region has the DNA TGTGCCAGCACACCGGGACAGGGGTATTCACCCCTCCACTTT. Translated, it gives CASTPGQGYSPLHF.

J is TRBJ1-5 and V is TRBV7-2; 10 bases agree with TRBD1. Germline V CDR1 and CDR2: SGHTA, FQGNSA. J gave up 7 bases and V 2 bases, and 5 bases lay outside the gene matches. The CDR3 sequence is 15 residues long. In nucleotides, the CDR3 is TGTGCCAGCAGCTTAACGGGACAGGGGAGACAGCCCCAGCATTTT. As protein: CASSLTGQGRQPQHF. Full variable domain (remainder filled in from reference TRBV7-2 and TRBJ1-5): GAGVSQSPSNKVTEKGKDVELRCDPISGHTALYWYRQSLGQGLEFLIYFQGNSAPDKSGLPSDRFSAERTGGSVSTLTIQRTQQEDSAVYLCASSLTGQGRQPQHFGDGTRLSIL.